The clone carrying this T cell receptor (beta chain) was found a few times. This sample is part of a study of T cells in Graves' hyperthyroidism and ophthalmopathy. This CDR3 has 11 amino acids. Germline V gene lookup returns CDR1 SEHNR and CDR2 FQNEAQ (reference sequence). With V trimmed by 5 bases and J by 13 bases, 5 bases remained unmatched. The source material, RNA transcripts, was used to amplify TCR beta CDR3 regions. Using the HTBI primer set, a first-round RT-PCR was run on the TCR CDR3. TCRdb independently ran MiXCR on the multiplex PCR reads; one entry per CDR3 protein. Among fewer than 350,000 distinct CDR3 sequences listed, around 15% were seen once. Out of over 7.5 ml of fresh peripheral blood came the PBMCs.

The material sequenced was blood. The chain uses TRBV7-9 and TRBJ2-3; 8 bases agree with TRBD1. This receptor was identified in a middle-aged woman with Graves' hyperthyroidism. CDR3 amino acids: CASSKPGQEYF. CDR3 DNA: TGTGCCAGCAGCAAACCGGGACAGGAGTATTTT. The full variable domain, completed using reference TRBV7-9 and TRBJ2-3, is DTGVSQNPRHKITKRGQNVTFRCDPISEHNRLYWYRQTLGQGPEFLTYFQNEAQLEKSRLLSDRFSAERPKGSFSTLEIQRTEQGDSAMYLCASSKPGQEYFGPGTRLTVL.